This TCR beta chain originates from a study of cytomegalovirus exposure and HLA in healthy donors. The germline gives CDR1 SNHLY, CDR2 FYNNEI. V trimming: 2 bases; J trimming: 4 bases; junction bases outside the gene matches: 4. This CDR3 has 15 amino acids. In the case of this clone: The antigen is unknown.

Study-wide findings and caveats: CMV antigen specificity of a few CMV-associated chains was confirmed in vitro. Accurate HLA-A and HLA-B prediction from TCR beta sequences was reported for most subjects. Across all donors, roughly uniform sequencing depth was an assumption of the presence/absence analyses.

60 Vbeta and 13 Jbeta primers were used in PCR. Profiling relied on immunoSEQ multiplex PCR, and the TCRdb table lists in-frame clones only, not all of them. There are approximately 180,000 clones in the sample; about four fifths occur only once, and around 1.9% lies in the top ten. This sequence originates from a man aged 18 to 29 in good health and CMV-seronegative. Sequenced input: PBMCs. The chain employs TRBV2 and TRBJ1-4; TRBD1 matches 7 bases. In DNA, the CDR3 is TGTGCCAGCAGTGAACCGGCAGGGGGTAATGAAAAACTGTTTTTT. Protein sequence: CASSEPAGGNEKLFF.